The 9 T cell receptor beta chains presented below share a single source sample, sequenced in a study of immune evolution from preneoplasia to lung adenocarcinoma. Measured with immunoSEQ multiplex PCR; TCRdb has only the in-frame clones, and not every one. The data contain 10,000 or so clones, 79% of them singletons. The sample consisted of FFPE minimally invasive lung adenocarcinoma tissue. The receptor set was obtained from a donor at least 70 years old with lung adenocarcinoma.

This clone occurred once. The chain employs TRBV10-3 and TRBJ2-7; weak D call: TRBD1 (6 bases). Trimming left V 3 bases short and J 2 bases short, with 14 bases between. CDR1 and CDR2 (germline): ENHRY, SYGVKD. The CDR3 is 15 amino acids. For the CDR3, the DNA is TGTGCCATCAGTGACTCCCGGACAGCTACCTACGAGCAGTACTTC. It encodes CAISDSRTATYEQYF.

In nucleotides, the CDR3 is TGTGCCAGCAGTGCGGACAGCGGTCTTCACTCTGGAAACACCATATATTTT. It codes for CASSADSGLHSGNTIYF. The V gene is TRBV6-1, the J gene TRBJ1-3; maybe TRBD1 (6 bases). V gave up 4 bases and J gave up 0 bases, with 16 bases separating them. Germline lookup yields CDR1 MNHNS and CDR2 SASEGT. The CDR3 consists of 17 residues.

The J gene is TRBJ1-2, the V gene TRBV14; D unresolved. Trimming removed 2 bases at V and 8 bases at J, with 9 bases between. The CDR3 is 12 amino acids. The V gene's germline CDR1 is SGHDN and CDR2 FVKESK. In DNA form, the CDR3 reads TGTGCCAGCAGCCAATCGACGGAAGGCTACACCTTC. Translating gives CASSQSTEGYTF.

V and J are TRBV5-1 and TRBJ1-1, with no clear D. The germline V gene has CDR1 SGHRS and CDR2 YFSETQ. The CDR3 is 16 amino acids. V lost 0 bases and J 5 bases, leaving 17 bases between the germline ends. CDR3 bases: TGCGCCAGCAGCTTGGAGGTCAGGCACTTTGGGACTGAAGCTTTCTTT. It codes for CASSLEVRHFGTEAFF.

The chain combines TRBV7-8 with TRBJ1-1; 8 nucleotides line up with TRBD1. This CDR3 has 14 amino acids. CDR1 is SGHVS and CDR2 is FQNEAQ in the germline V gene. With 6 bases clipped from V and 5 bases from J, the junction kept 8 bases outside the gene matches. The CDR3, as DNA: TGTGCCAGCAGTTATGGACAGGGTAAAACTGAAGCTTTCTTT. Protein product: CASSYGQGKTEAFF.

This chain joins TRBV5-1 and TRBJ2-3, with D tentatively TRBD2 (5 bases). The length of the CDR3 is 12 residues. Trimming pared 4 bases from V and 7 bases from J, leaving 10 bases between. The germline V gene has CDR1 SGHRS and CDR2 YFSETQ. Here the CDR3 DNA reads TGCGCCAGCAGCCTATCCGGGAATACGCAGTATTTT. As protein: CASSLSGNTQYF.

J is TRBJ2-3 and V is TRBV10-2; D possibly corresponds to TRBD2 (5 bases). Trimming took 6 bases from V and 4 from J, leaving 11 bases between them. The CDR3 covers 13 residues. Germline V gene sequence: CDR1 WSHSY, CDR2 SAAADI. CDR3 nucleotide sequence: TGCGCCAGCAGCCGGGATTTGGCAGATACGCAGTATTTT. Protein: CASSRDLADTQYF.

The chain links TRBV7-8 to TRBJ1-1, with 7 bases fitting TRBD1. CDR3 size: 14 residues. The germline CDR1 and CDR2 sequences are SGHVS and FQNEAQ. With V trimmed by 5 bases and J by 2 bases, 5 bases remained unmatched. The CDR3 here is CASSPGTANTEAFF. The CDR3 DNA reads as TGTGCCAGCAGCCCTGGGACAGCTAACACTGAAGCTTTCTTT.

This clone qualifies as medium-sized (0.01 to 0.1%). In nucleotides, the CDR3 is TGTGCCAGCAGCCCCAACTTGGCCTATGCTAATGAAAAACTGTTTTTT. This codes for CASSPNLAYANEKLFF. The chain uses TRBV11-2 and TRBJ1-4; D not resolved. Germline-derived CDR1 and CDR2 are SGHAT and FQNNGV. The V gene lost 5 bases and the J gene lost 3 bases, with 16 bases spanning the gap. This CDR3 has 16 residues.